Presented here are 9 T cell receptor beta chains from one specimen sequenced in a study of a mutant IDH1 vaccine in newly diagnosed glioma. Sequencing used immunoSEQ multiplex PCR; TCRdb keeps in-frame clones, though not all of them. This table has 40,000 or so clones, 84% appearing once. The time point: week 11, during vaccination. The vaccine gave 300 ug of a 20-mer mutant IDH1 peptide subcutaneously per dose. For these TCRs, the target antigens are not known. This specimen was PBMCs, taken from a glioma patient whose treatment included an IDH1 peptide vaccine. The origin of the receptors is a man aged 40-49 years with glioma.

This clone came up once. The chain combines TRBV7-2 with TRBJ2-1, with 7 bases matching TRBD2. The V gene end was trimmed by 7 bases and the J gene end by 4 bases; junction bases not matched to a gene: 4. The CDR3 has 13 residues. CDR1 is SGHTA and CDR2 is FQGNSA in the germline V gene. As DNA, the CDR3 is TGTGCCAGCAATTCCGGGAGGTACAATGAGCAGTTCTTC. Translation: CASNSGRYNEQFF.

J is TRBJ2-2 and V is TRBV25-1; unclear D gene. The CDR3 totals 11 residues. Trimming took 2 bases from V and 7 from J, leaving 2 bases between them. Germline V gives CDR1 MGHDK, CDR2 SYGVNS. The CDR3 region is CASSESGELFF. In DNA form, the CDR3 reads TGTGCCAGCAGTGAAAGCGGGGAGCTGTTTTTT.

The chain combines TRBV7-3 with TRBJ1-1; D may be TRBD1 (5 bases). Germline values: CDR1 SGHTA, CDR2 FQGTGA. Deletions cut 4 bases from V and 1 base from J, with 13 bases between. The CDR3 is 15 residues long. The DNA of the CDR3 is TGTGCCAGCAGCTCCCAGGGCCAGCCGAACACTGAAGCTTTCTTT. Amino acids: CASSSQGQPNTEAFF.

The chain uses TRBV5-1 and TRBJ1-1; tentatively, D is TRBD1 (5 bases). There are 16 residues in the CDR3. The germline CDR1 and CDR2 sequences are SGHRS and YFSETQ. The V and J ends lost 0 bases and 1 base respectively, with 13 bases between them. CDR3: CASSLGGGRQNTEAFF. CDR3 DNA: TGCGCCAGCAGCTTGGGGGGCGGGCGGCAGAACACTGAAGCTTTCTTT.

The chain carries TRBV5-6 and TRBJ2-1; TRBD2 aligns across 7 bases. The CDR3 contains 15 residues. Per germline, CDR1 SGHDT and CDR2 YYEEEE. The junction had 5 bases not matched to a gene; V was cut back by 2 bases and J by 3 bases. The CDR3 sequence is CASSLQRDLYNEQFF. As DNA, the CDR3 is TGTGCCAGCAGCTTACAGCGGGACCTCTACAATGAGCAGTTCTTC.

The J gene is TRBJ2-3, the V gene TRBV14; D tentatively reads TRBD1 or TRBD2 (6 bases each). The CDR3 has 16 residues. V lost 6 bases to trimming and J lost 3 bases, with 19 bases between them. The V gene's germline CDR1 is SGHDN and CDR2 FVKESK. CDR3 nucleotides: TGTGCCAGCAGTCTTGATAGGGGGAGGATTACAGATACGCAGTATTTT. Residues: CASSLDRGRITDTQYF.

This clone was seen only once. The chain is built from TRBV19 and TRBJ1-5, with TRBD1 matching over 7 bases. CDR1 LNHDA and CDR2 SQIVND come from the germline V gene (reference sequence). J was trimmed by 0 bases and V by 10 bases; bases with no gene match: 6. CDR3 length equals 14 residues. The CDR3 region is CATHRGYSNQPQHF. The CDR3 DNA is TGTGCCACCCACAGGGGCTATAGCAATCAGCCCCAGCATTTT.

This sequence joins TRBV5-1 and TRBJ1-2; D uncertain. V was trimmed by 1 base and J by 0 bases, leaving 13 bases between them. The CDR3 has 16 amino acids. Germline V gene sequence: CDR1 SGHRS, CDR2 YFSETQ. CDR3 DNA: TGCGCCAGCAGCTTGAAGTCAGAGACTTCTAACTATGGCTACACCTTC. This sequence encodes CASSLKSETSNYGYTF.

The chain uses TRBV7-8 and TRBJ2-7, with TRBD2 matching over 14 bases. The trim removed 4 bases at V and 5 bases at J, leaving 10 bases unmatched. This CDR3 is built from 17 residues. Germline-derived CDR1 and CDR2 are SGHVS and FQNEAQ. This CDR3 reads CASSSSGTSGSLDEQYF. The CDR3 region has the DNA TGTGCCAGCAGCTCCTCCGGGACTAGCGGGAGCCTTGACGAGCAGTACTTC.